Given below is one T cell receptor beta chain in context. Its antigen is unknown. The data belong to a study of T cells in Graves' hyperthyroidism and ophthalmopathy. General study points: The blood repertoire included most of the expanded thyroid clonotypes above 0.001.

V was cut by 0 bases and J by 3 bases, with 11 bases left in between. From germline, CDR1 is SGHAT and CDR2 FQNNGV. The CDR3 contains 15 residues. Newly diagnosed patients aged 18 to 65 had hyperthyroidism of under 2 months' duration. The TCR beta CDR3 regions underwent amplification using RNA transcripts as the source. TCR CDR3 regions were first amplified by RT-PCR with HTBI primers. TCRdb re-called the multiplex PCR reads with MiXCR, one entry per CDR3 protein. The sample has about 300,000 distinct CDR3 sequences; about 25% are singletons. The sequence was collected from a middle-aged man with Graves' hyperthyroidism that later progressed to Graves' ophthalmopathy. What was sequenced was blood. V usage is TRBV11-2 and J usage is TRBJ1-2; D is undetermined. The CDR3 reads CASSLEGGYYYGYTF. DNA for the CDR3: TGTGCCAGCAGCTTAGAGGGAGGATACTACTATGGCTACACCTTC. The variable domain in full, with the rest retrieved from reference TRBV11-2 and TRBJ1-2, is EAGVAQSPRYKIIEKRQSVAFWCNPISGHATLYWYQQILGQGPKLLIQFQNNGVVDDSQLPKDRFSAERLKGVDSTLKIQPAKLEDSAVYLCASSLEGGYYYGYTFGSGTRLTVV.